A single TCR beta chain is shown here with its context. This clone appeared a single time. Its antigen is still unknown. One base away there is no much larger clone; base qualities are not given. The data originate from a study of control samples from healthy donors and cancer patients (dated by TCRdb to the early 2020s). The method was the immunoSEQ multiplex PCR assay. In its TCRdb copy, this immuneACCESS table keeps in-frame sequences only and misses some clones. Where compared with another copy, unresolved V genes explain less than half of these, and the others have no known cause. In this sample the table shows 90,000 to 130,000 clones, about 80% of which occur a single time. The ten largest clones represent approximately 6.7% of the sample. Trimming removed 1 base from V and 1 base from J; the gene matches leave 5 bases unexplained. From the cysteine up to the phenylalanine, the CDR3 has a length of 17 residues. Left in the record is the CDR3 DNA by itself, 51 bases read in frame from the first base. The CDR1 and CDR2 encoded by the germline V gene are KGHSH and LQKENI.

The sample was blood. This TCR came from a man between 18 and 29 years old in good health. The V and J genes are TRBV18 and TRBJ2-5, with TRBD2 identical over 11 junction bases. The CDR3: CASSPRTSGWAQETQYF. The nucleotide sequence is given as TGTGCCAGCTCACCACGGACTAGCGGGTGGGCCCAAGAGACCCAGTACTTC.